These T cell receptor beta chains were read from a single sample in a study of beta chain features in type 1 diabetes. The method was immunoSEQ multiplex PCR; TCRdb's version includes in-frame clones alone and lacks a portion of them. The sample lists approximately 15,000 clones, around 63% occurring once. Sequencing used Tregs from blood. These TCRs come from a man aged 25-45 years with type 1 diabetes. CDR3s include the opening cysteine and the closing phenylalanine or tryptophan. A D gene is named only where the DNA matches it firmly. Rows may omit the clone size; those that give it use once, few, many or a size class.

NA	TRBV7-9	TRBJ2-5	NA	CASSLGPGGASRETQYF	TGTGCCAGCAGCTTAGGCCCGGGGGGCGCAAGCCGAGAGACCCAGTACTTC
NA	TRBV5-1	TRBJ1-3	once	CASSSTSTGSSGNTIYF	TGCGCCAGCAGCTCTACCTCGACGGGTTCCTCTGGAAACACCATATATTTT
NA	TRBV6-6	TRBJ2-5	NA	CASSRTHQETQYF	TGTGCCAGCAGCCGGACACACCAAGAGACCCAGTACTTC
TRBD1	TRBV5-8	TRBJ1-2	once	CASSFPGGYGYTF	TGTGCCAGCAGCTTCCCAGGGGGCTATGGCTACACCTTC
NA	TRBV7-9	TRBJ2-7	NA	CASSFGVGEQYF	TGTGCCAGCAGCTTCGGGGTCGGCGAGCAGTACTTC
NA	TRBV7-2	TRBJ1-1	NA	CASSLVSAGSEAFF	TGTGCCAGCAGCTTAGTTTCGGCAGGCAGTGAAGCTTTCTTT
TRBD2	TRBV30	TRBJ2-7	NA	CAWSVQGAGGKYEQYF	TGTGCCTGGAGTGTCCAAGGGGCGGGAGGGAAGTACGAGCAGTACTTC
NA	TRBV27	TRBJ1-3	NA	CASSFTPGNTIYF	TGTGCCAGCAGTTTTACACCGGGGAACACCATATATTTT
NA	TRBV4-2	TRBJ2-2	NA	CASSQEADGSPGELFF	TGTGCCAGCAGCCAAGAGGCAGACGGGAGCCCCGGGGAGCTGTTTTTT
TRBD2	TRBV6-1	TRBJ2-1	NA	CASSERTSGVYNEQFF	TGTGCCAGCAGTGAACGAACTAGCGGGGTATACAATGAGCAGTTCTTC
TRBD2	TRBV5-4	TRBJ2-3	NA	CASRSGTSGSRTDTQYF	TGTGCCAGCAGGTCCGGGACTAGCGGGAGCCGGACAGATACGCAGTATTTT
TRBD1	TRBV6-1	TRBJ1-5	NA	CASSDLWTGDQPQHF	TGTGCCAGCAGTGACCTCTGGACAGGGGACCAGCCCCAGCATTTT
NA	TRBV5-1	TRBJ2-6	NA	CASSLVSGESVLTF	TGCGCCAGCAGCTTGGTCTCAGGGGAGAGCGTCCTGACTTTC
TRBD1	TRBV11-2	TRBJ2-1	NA	CASSFGQGSSYNEQFF	TGTGCCAGCAGCTTTGGACAGGGGAGCTCCTACAATGAGCAGTTCTTC
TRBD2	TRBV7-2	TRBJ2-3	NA	CASSLASGEGRTQYF	TGTGCCAGCAGCTTAGCTAGCGGGGAGGGTCGTACGCAGTATTTT
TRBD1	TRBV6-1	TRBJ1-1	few	CASRLGTGNTEAFF	TGTGCCAGCAGACTTGGGACAGGGAACACTGAAGCTTTCTTT
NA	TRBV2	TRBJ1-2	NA	CASSPQGLWGYTF	TGTGCCAGCAGTCCCCAGGGACTCTGGGGCTACACCTTC
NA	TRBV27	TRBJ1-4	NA	CASSFFGTTNEKLFF	TGTGCCAGCAGTTTTTTCGGGACAACTAATGAAAAACTGTTTTTT
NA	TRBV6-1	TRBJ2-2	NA	CASSERFGDTGELFF	TGTGCCAGCAGTGAGCGGTTCGGAGACACCGGGGAGCTGTTTTTT
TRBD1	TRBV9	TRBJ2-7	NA	CASSKTEGARQYF	TGTGCCAGCAGCAAAACTGAGGGGGCACGGCAGTACTTC
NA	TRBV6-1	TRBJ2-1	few	CASSDGGPSYNEQFF	TGTGCCAGCAGTGACGGCGGGCCATCCTACAATGAGCAGTTCTTC
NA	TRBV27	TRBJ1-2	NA	CASSLFQGPSYGYTF	TGTGCCAGCAGTTTATTCCAGGGGCCCAGCTATGGCTACACCTTC
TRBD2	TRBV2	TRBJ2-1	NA	CASIGLAGGPSQNEQFF	TGTGCCAGCATCGGACTAGCGGGAGGGCCTAGTCAGAATGAGCAGTTCTTC
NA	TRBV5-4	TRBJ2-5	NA	CASSLSYGSQETQYF	TGTGCCAGCAGCTTGTCGTATGGCAGTCAAGAGACCCAGTACTTC
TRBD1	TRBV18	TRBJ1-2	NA	CASSLLGGQILTNYGYTF	TGTGCCAGCTCGCTCTTAGGGGGACAGATCCTTACTAACTATGGCTACACCTTC
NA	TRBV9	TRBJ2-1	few	CASSVGARVGNNEQFF	TGTGCCAGCAGCGTAGGGGCCAGGGTGGGGAACAATGAGCAGTTCTTC
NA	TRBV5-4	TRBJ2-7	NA	CASSPDRLSYEQYF	TGTGCCAGCAGCCCCGACCGACTCTCCTACGAGCAGTACTTC
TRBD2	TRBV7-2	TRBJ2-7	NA	CASSRGASGTNYEQYF	TGTGCCAGCAGCCGTGGTGCTAGCGGGACTAACTACGAGCAGTACTTC
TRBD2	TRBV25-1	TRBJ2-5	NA	CASRRGQETQYF	TGTGCCAGCAGGCGGGGGCAAGAGACCCAGTACTTC
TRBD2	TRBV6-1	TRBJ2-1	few	CASSGERGGRSEQFF	TGTGCCAGCAGTGGAGAGCGGGGGGGCCGTAGTGAGCAGTTCTTC
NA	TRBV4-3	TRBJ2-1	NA	CASSQDSEQFF	TGCGCCAGCAGCCAAGATAGTGAGCAGTTCTTC
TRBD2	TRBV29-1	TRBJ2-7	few	CSVASGYSSYEQYF	TGCAGCGTAGCTAGCGGGTATAGCTCCTACGAGCAGTACTTC
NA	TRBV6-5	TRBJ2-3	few	CASSYYKNTDTQYF	TGTGCCAGCAGTTACTATAAAAACACAGATACGCAGTATTTT
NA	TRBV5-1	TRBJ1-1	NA	CASSREGTNTEAFF	TGCGCCAGCAGCCGGGAGGGAACGAACACTGAAGCTTTCTTT
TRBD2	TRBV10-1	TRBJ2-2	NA	CASSGGTTGAGELFF	TGCGCCAGCAGTGGAGGGACTACGGGGGCCGGGGAGCTGTTTTTT
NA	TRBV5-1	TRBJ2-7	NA	CASSPGEASSYEQYF	TGCGCCAGCAGCCCCGGGGAGGCGAGCTCCTACGAGCAGTACTTC
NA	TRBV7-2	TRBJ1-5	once	CASSATAHNQPQHF	TGTGCCAGCAGCGCCACAGCACACAATCAGCCCCAGCATTTT
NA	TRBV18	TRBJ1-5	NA	CASSPGGEQPQHF	TGTGCCAGCTCACCAGGGGGGGAGCAGCCCCAGCATTTT
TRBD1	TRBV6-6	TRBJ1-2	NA	CASSYTRDRGIGYTF	TGTGCCAGCAGTTACACCCGGGACAGGGGGATTGGCTACACCTTC
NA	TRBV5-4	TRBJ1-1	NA	CASSLYRAEAFF	TGTGCCAGCAGCTTGTACAGGGCTGAAGCTTTCTTT